This entry features one T cell receptor (beta chain) sequence. Its antigen is undetermined. The source of the sample is a study of cytomegalovirus exposure and HLA in healthy donors. Overall study context: HLA-typed donors were the source of 80 million to 90 million unique TCRs, which an early data release held. Study-level results: Within the data, a cluster of highly shared sequence variants was likely a sequencing artifact.

The germline V gene encodes CDR1 SGHVS and CDR2 FNYEAQ. With 1 base removed from V and 9 bases from J, the gap between germline ends came to 13 bases. The CDR3 covers 14 residues. Primers for the PCR totalled 60 Vbeta and 13 Jbeta. Generated by immunoSEQ multiplex PCR, the TCRdb table keeps only in-frame clones and is missing some. The table shows about 45,000 clones, with 70% to 80% occurring only once. The J gene is TRBJ2-1, the V gene TRBV7-6, with D maybe TRBD1 (6 bases). What was sequenced was PBMCs. This TCR came from a woman aged 30 to 39 in good health and CMV-seronegative. The CDR3: CASSLGPTGAEQFF. The CDR3 coding sequence is TGTGCCAGCAGCTTAGGTCCGACAGGAGCTGAGCAGTTCTTC.